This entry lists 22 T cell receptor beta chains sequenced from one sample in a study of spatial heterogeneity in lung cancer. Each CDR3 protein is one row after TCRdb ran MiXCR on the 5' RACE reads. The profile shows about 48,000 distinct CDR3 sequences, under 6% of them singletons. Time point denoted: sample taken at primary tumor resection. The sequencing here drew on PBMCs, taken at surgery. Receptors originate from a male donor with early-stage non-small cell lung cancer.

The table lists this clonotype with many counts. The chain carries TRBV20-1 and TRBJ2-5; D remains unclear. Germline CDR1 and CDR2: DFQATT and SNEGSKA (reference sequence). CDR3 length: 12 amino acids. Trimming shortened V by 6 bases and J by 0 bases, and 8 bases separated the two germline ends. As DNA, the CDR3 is TGCAGTGCGGAATGGTACCAAGAGACCCAGTACTTC. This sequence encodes CSAEWYQETQYF.

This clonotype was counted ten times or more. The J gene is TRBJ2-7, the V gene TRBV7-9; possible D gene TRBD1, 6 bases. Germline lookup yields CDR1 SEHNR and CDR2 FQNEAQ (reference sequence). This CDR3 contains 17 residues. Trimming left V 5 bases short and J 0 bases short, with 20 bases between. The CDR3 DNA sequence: TGTGCCAGCAGCCCCCTAACAGGGCCCCGGAGCTCCTACGAGCAGTACTTC. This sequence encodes CASSPLTGPRSSYEQYF.

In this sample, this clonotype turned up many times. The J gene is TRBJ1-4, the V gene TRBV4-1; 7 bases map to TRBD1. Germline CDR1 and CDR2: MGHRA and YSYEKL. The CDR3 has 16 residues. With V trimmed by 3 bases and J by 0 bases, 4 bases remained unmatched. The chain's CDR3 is CASSHDRVSTNEKLFF. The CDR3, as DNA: TGCGCCAGCAGCCATGACAGGGTTTCAACTAATGAAAAACTGTTTTTT.

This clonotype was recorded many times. The CDR3 spells CATSPSAGGPGNEQFF. The CDR3 coding sequence is TGTGCCACCAGCCCGTCAGCGGGAGGGCCCGGCAATGAGCAGTTCTTC. The rearrangement links TRBV15 to TRBJ2-1; the match to TRBD2 covers 10 bases. Germline-derived CDR1 and CDR2 are LNHNV and YYDKDF (reference sequence). Trimming removed 5 bases from V and 6 bases from J; junction bases left unmatched: 10. The CDR3 loop spans 16 amino acids.

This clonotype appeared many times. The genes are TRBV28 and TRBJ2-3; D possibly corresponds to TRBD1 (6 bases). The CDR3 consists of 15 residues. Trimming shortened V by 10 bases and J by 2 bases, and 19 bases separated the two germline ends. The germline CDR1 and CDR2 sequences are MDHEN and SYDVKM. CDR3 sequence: CAIQGVEVLTDTQYF. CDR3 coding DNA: TGTGCCATACAGGGAGTCGAGGTTCTCACAGATACGCAGTATTTT.

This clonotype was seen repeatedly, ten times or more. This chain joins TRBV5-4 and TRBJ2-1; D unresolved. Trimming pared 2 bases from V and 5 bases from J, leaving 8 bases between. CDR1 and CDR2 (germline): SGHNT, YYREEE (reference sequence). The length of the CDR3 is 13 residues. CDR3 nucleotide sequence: TGTGCCAGCAGCTTAAGCCTAAACAATGAGCAGTTCTTC. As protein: CASSLSLNNEQFF.

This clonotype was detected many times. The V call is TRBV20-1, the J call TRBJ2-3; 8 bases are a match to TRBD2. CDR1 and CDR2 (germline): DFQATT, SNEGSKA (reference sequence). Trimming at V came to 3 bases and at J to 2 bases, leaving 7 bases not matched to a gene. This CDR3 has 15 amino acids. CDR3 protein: CSASPTSGYTDTQYF. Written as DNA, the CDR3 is TGCAGTGCTAGTCCTACTAGCGGCTACACAGATACGCAGTATTTT.

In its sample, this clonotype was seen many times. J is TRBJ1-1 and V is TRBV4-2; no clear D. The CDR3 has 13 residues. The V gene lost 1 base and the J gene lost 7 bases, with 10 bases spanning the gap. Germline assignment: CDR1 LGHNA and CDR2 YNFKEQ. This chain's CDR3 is CASSQARQNEAFF. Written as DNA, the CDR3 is TGTGCCAGCAGCCAAGCTAGGCAGAATGAAGCTTTCTTT.

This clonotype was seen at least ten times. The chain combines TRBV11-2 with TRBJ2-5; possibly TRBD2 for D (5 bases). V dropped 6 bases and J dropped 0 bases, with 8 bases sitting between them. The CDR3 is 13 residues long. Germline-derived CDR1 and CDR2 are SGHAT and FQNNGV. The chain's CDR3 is CASSRGNQETQYF. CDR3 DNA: TGTGCCAGCAGTCGAGGGAACCAAGAGACCCAGTACTTC.

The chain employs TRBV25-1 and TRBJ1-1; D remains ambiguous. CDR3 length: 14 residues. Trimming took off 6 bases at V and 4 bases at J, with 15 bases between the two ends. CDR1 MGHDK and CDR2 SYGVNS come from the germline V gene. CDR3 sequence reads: CASRAPGRITEAFF. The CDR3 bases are TGTGCCAGCAGGGCGCCAGGACGTATCACTGAAGCTTTCTTT.

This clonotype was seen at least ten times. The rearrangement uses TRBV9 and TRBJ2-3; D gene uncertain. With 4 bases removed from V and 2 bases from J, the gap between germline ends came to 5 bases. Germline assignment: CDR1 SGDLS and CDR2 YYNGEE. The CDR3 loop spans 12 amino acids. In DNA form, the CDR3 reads TGTGCCAGCAGCTTACACACAGATACGCAGTATTTT. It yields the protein CASSLHTDTQYF.

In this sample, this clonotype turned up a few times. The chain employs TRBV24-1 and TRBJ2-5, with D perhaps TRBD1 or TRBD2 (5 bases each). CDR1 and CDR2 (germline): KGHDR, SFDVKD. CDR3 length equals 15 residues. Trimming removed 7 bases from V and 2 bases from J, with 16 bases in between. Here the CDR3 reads CATSQPGTGQETQYF. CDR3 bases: TGTGCCACCAGCCAGCCCGGGACGGGGCAAGAGACCCAGTACTTC.

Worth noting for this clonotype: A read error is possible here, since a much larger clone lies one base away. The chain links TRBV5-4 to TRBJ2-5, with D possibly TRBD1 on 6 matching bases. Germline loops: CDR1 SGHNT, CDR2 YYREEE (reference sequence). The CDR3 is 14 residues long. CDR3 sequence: CASSLGYREETRYF. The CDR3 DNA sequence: TGTGCCAGCAGCTTGGGTTACAGGGAAGAGACCCGGTACTTC.

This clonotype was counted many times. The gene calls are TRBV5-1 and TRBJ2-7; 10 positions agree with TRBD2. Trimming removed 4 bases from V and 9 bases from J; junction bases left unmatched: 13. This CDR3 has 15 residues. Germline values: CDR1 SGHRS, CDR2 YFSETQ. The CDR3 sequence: CASSHRLAGEGVQYF. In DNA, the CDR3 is TGCGCCAGCAGCCATAGACTAGCGGGCGAAGGTGTGCAGTACTTC.

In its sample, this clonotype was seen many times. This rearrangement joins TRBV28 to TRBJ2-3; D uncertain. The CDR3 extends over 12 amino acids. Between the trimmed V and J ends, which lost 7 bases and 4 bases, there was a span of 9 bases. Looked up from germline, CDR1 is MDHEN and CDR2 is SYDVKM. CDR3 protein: CASTLNADTQYF. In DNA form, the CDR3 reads TGTGCCAGCACCCTCAATGCAGATACGCAGTATTTT.

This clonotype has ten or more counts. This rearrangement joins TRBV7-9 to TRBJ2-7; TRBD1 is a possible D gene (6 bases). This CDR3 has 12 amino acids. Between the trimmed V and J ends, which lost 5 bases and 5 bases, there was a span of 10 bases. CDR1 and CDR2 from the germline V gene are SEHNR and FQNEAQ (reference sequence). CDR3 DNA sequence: TGTGCCAGCAGCCTCACAGGGAACGAGCAGTACTTC. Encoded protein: CASSLTGNEQYF. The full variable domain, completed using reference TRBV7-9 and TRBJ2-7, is DTGVSQNPRHKITKRGQNVTFRCDPISEHNRLYWYRQTLGQGPEFLTYFQNEAQLEKSRLLSDRFSAERPKGSFSTLEIQRTEQGDSAMYLCASSLTGNEQYFGPGTRLTVT.

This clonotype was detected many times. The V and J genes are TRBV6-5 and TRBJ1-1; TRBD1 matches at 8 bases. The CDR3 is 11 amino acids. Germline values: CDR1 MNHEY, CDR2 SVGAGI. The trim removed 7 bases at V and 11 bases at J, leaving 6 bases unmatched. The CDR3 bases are TGTGCCAGCACCGACAGGGGTAAGGCTTTCTTT. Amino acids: CASTDRGKAFF.

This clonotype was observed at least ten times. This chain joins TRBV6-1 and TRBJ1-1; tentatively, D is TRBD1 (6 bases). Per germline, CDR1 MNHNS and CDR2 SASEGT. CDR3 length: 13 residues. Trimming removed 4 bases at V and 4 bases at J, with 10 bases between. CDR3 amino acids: CASSATGSTEAFF. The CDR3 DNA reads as TGTGCCAGCAGTGCTACAGGGAGCACTGAAGCTTTCTTT.

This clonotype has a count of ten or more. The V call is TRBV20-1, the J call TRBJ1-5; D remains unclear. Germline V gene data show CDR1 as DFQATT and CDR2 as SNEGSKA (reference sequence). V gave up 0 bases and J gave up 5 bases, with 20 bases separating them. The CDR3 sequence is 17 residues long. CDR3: CSARESRGGLRDQPQHF. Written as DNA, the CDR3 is TGCAGTGCTAGAGAGTCCCGTGGAGGGCTGAGGGATCAGCCCCAGCATTTT.

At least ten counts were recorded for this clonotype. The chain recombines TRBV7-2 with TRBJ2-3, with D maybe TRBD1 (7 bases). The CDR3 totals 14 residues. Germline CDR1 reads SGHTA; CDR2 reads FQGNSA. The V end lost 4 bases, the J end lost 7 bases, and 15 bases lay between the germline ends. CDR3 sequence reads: CASSSRGAGHTQYF. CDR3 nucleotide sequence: TGTGCCAGCAGCTCCAGGGGGGCGGGGCATACGCAGTATTTT. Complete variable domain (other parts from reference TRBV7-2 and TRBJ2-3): GAGVSQSPSNKVTEKGKDVELRCDPISGHTALYWYRQSLGQGLEFLIYFQGNSAPDKSGLPSDRFSAERTGGSVSTLTIQRTQQEDSAVYLCASSSRGAGHTQYFGPGTRLTVL.

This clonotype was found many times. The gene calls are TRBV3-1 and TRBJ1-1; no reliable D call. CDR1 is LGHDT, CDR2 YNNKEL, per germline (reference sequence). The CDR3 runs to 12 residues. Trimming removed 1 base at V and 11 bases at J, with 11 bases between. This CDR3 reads CASSQGVEGAFF. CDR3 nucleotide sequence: TGTGCCAGCAGCCAAGGTGTAGAGGGTGCTTTCTTT.

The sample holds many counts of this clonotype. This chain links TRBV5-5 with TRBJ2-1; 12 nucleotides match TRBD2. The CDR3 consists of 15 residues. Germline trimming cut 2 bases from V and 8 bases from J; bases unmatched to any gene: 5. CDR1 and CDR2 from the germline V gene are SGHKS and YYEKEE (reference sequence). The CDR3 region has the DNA TGTGCCAGCAGCTTCCCGACTAGCGGGAGTTATGAGCAGTTCTTC. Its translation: CASSFPTSGSYEQFF.